The clone carrying this T cell receptor beta chain has a handful of counts. Its antigen remains unidentified. Germline V gene data show CDR1 as SGHVS and CDR2 as FQNEAQ. The CDR3 runs to 15 residues. The J segment lost 7 bases and the V segment lost 2 bases, leaving 3 bases of the junction unmatched. Expressed TCRB transcripts were sequenced, since all the RNA that had been isolated was reverse transcribed. There were 3.5 million or so reads on average in the naive, central memory and regulatory T cell samples. The table came from immunoSEQ multiplex PCR; TCRdb's copy has only in-frame clones and leaves some out. In the table there are 150,000 to 200,000 clones, approximately 8.8% of which are singletons. This entry comes from a study of beta chain features in type 1 diabetes. Findings of the study overall: PCR might preferentially amplify shorter templates, equally in patients and controls. cDNA sequencing could over-represent cells with high TCR expression. Type 1 diabetes patients had moderately but significantly shorter TCRB CDR3s in all four CD4+ subsets.

The material sequenced was central memory CD4+ T cells from blood. The V gene is TRBV7-8, the J gene TRBJ2-1; 12 bases are a match to TRBD2. This TCR was recovered from a woman aged 25 to 45 with type 1 diabetes. In DNA, the CDR3 is TGTGCCAGCAGCTTAAAGACTAGCGGGAGTAATGAGCAGTTCTTC. Protein sequence: CASSLKTSGSNEQFF.